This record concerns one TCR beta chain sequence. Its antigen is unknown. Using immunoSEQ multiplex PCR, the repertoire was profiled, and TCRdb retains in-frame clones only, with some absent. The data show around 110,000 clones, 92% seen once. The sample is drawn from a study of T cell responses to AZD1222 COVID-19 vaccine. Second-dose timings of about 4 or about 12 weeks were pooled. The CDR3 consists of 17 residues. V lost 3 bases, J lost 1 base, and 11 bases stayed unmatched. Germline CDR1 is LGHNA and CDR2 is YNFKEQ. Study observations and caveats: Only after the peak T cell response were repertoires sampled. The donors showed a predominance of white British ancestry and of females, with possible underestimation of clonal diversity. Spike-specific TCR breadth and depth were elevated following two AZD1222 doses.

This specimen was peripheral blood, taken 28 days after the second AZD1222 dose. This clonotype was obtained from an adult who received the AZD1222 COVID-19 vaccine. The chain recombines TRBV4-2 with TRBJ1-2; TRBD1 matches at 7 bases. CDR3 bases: TGTGCCAGCAGCCACCCGGCCCGACAGGGCGGTAACTATGGCTACACCTTC. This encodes CASSHPARQGGNYGYTF.